This T cell receptor beta chain originates from a study of a mutant IDH1 vaccine in newly diagnosed glioma. CDR1 is MGHRA, CDR2 YSYEKL, per germline. The length of the CDR3 is 16 residues. V was cut by 2 bases and J by 0 bases, with 11 bases left in between. Profiled with immunoSEQ multiplex PCR; TCRdb holds only in-frame clones, not every one. The table records about 62,000 clones, roughly 90% of them present only once. Time point denoted: week 11, during vaccination. Vaccination used 300 ug of mutant IDH1 20-mer peptide per dose, with topical imiquimod. Worth noting for this clone: Its antigen is undetermined.

The sample consisted of PBMCs, taken from a glioma patient whose treatment included an IDH1 peptide vaccine. The chain links TRBV4-1 to TRBJ1-3; D is ambiguous. The sequence derives from a man between 40 and 49 years old with glioma. CDR3 in amino acids: CASSQWIGGSGNTIYF. CDR3 DNA sequence: TGCGCCAGCAGCCAATGGATCGGAGGCTCTGGAAACACCATATATTTT.